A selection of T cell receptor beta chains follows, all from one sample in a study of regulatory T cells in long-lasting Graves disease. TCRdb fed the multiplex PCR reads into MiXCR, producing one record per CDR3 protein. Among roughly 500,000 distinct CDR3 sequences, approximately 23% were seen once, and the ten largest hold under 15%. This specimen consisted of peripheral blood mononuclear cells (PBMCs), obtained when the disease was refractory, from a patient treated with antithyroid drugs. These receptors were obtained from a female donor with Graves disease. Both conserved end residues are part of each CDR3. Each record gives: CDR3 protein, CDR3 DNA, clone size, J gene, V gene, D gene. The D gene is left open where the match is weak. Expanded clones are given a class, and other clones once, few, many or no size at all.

CDR3 protein: CSARERGTKNIQYF
CDR3 DNA: TGCAGTGCTAGAGAAAGGGGGACCAAAAACATTCAGTACTTC
clone size: few
J gene: TRBJ2-4
V gene: TRBV20-1
D gene: NA

CDR3 protein: CASSLWAGGQETQYF
CDR3 DNA: TGTGCCAGCAGCTTATGGGCGGGGGGGCAAGAGACCCAGTACTTC
clone size: few
J gene: TRBJ2-5
V gene: TRBV7-2
D gene: TRBD2

CDR3 protein: CASSVGGPADTQYF
CDR3 DNA: TGTGCCAGCAGCGTAGGGGGGCCGGCAGATACGCAGTATTTT
clone size: NA
J gene: TRBJ2-3
V gene: TRBV9
D gene: NA

CDR3 protein: CASSATGSPHEQYF
CDR3 DNA: TGTGCCAGCAGTGCAACAGGGTCCCCCCACGAGCAGTACTTC
clone size: many
J gene: TRBJ2-7
V gene: TRBV2
D gene: NA

CDR3 protein: CASSHRQGFEPQHF
CDR3 DNA: TGTGCCAGCAGTCATAGACAGGGTTTTGAGCCCCAGCATTTT
clone size: NA
J gene: TRBJ1-5
V gene: TRBV27
D gene: TRBD1

CDR3 protein: CASSPAGTYYGYTF
CDR3 DNA: TGTGCCAGCAGCCCTGCCGGGACTTACTATGGCTACACCTTC
clone size: few
J gene: TRBJ1-2
V gene: TRBV3-1
D gene: NA

CDR3 protein: CASSLKGYNSPLHF
CDR3 DNA: TGTGCCAGCAGCTTAAAGGGTTATAATTCACCCCTCCACTTT
clone size: many
J gene: TRBJ1-6
V gene: TRBV7-3
D gene: NA

CDR3 protein: CAITPDRLIPYTF
CDR3 DNA: TGTGCCATCACCCCGGACAGACTGATCCCCTACACCTTC
clone size: few
J gene: TRBJ1-2
V gene: TRBV10-3
D gene: NA

CDR3 protein: CATGQQETQYF
CDR3 DNA: TGTGCCACCGGGCAGCAAGAGACCCAGTACTTC
clone size: many
J gene: TRBJ2-5
V gene: TRBV15
D gene: NA

CDR3 protein: CASSQEQQHYEQYF
CDR3 DNA: TGCGCCAGCAGCCAAGAACAACAACACTACGAGCAGTACTTC
clone size: NA
J gene: TRBJ2-7
V gene: TRBV4-1
D gene: NA

CDR3 protein: CASSLASLNTEAFF
CDR3 DNA: TGTGCCAGCAGCTTAGCCAGTTTGAACACTGAAGCTTTCTTT
clone size: NA
J gene: TRBJ1-1
V gene: TRBV7-9
D gene: NA

CDR3 protein: CSVGYLTGTGGNTIYF
CDR3 DNA: TGCAGCGTTGGATACTTAACCGGGACAGGTGGAAACACCATATATTTT
clone size: once
J gene: TRBJ1-3
V gene: TRBV29-1
D gene: TRBD1

CDR3 protein: CASREGGHDTEAFF
CDR3 DNA: TGTGCCAGCAGAGAAGGGGGGCATGACACTGAAGCTTTCTTT
clone size: many
J gene: TRBJ1-1
V gene: TRBV28
D gene: NA

CDR3 protein: CASSYPTTSPKQGTNTDTQYF
CDR3 DNA: TGTGCCAGCAGTTACCCGACGACTTCCCCTAAACAGGGGACAAACACAGATACGCAGTATTTT
clone size: NA
J gene: TRBJ2-3
V gene: TRBV6-2/TRBV6-3
D gene: TRBD1

CDR3 protein: CASSPSAEETQYF
CDR3 DNA: TGTGCCAGCAGCCCGTCCGCTGAAGAGACCCAGTACTTC
clone size: many
J gene: TRBJ2-5
V gene: TRBV11-2
D gene: NA

CDR3 protein: CASSDFGGSGGYTF
CDR3 DNA: TGTGCCAGCAGCGACTTCGGGGGCAGTGGTGGCTACACCTTC
clone size: NA
J gene: TRBJ1-2
V gene: TRBV3-1
D gene: NA

CDR3 protein: CSARHGPGELFF
CDR3 DNA: TGCAGTGCTAGACATGGACCCGGGGAGCTGTTTTTT
clone size: NA
J gene: TRBJ2-2
V gene: TRBV20-1
D gene: NA

CDR3 protein: CASSLEAGETGYTF
CDR3 DNA: TGCGCCAGCAGCTTGGAAGCAGGGGAGACTGGCTACACCTTC
clone size: NA
J gene: TRBJ1-2
V gene: TRBV5-1
D gene: NA

CDR3 protein: CSADSENTEAFF
CDR3 DNA: TGCAGTGCAGACAGCGAGAACACTGAAGCTTTCTTT
clone size: NA
J gene: TRBJ1-1
V gene: TRBV20-1
D gene: NA

CDR3 protein: CASNTPGRFSGNTIYF
CDR3 DNA: TGTGCCAGCAACACCCCTGGAAGATTCTCTGGAAACACCATATATTTT
clone size: few
J gene: TRBJ1-3
V gene: TRBV7-9
D gene: NA

CDR3 protein: CATSELSGRGETQYF
CDR3 DNA: TGTGCCACCAGTGAACTTAGCGGGAGAGGGGAGACCCAGTACTTC
clone size: NA
J gene: TRBJ2-5
V gene: TRBV24-1
D gene: TRBD2

CDR3 protein: CASSLLRVGPSPYEQYF
CDR3 DNA: TGTGCCAGCAGCTTATTACGGGTTGGACCGAGCCCCTACGAGCAGTACTTC
clone size: few
J gene: TRBJ2-7
V gene: TRBV7-8
D gene: NA

CDR3 protein: CSARDDGSYEQYF
CDR3 DNA: TGCAGTGCTAGAGATGACGGCTCCTACGAGCAGTACTTC
clone size: NA
J gene: TRBJ2-7
V gene: TRBV20-1
D gene: NA

CDR3 protein: CASSPTFGGDRGEDIQYF
CDR3 DNA: TGTGCCAGCTCACCAACCTTCGGGGGAGACAGGGGCGAGGACATTCAGTACTTC
clone size: NA
J gene: TRBJ2-4
V gene: TRBV18
D gene: TRBD1

CDR3 protein: CASRNAGGPYNEQFF
CDR3 DNA: TGTGCCAGCCGAAACGCGGGAGGGCCCTACAATGAGCAGTTCTTC
clone size: NA
J gene: TRBJ2-1
V gene: TRBV28
D gene: TRBD2

CDR3 protein: CASSYSILEVAETQYF
CDR3 DNA: TGTGCCAGCAGTTACTCGATTCTAGAGGTTGCAGAGACCCAGTACTTC
clone size: many
J gene: TRBJ2-5
V gene: TRBV6-5
D gene: NA

CDR3 protein: CASSLSTGYQETQYF
CDR3 DNA: TGTGCCAGCAGCTTATCAACGGGGTACCAAGAGACCCAGTACTTC
clone size: many
J gene: TRBJ2-5
V gene: TRBV11-2
D gene: NA

CDR3 protein: CSVEEGLVSDTQYF
CDR3 DNA: TGCAGCGTTGAAGAAGGACTAGTGTCAGATACGCAGTATTTT
clone size: NA
J gene: TRBJ2-3
V gene: TRBV29-1
D gene: TRBD2

CDR3 protein: CASSGTGGGDEQFF
CDR3 DNA: TGTGCCAGCAGTGGGACAGGGGGCGGGGATGAGCAGTTCTTC
clone size: NA
J gene: TRBJ2-1
V gene: TRBV28
D gene: TRBD1

CDR3 protein: CASSELTGGFVYTF
CDR3 DNA: TGTGCCAGCAGTGAGTTGACAGGGGGTTTTGTCTACACCTTC
clone size: few
J gene: TRBJ1-2
V gene: TRBV6-1
D gene: TRBD1

CDR3 protein: CASSSLRTEAFF
CDR3 DNA: TGTGCCAGCAGTTCTTTGAGGACTGAAGCTTTCTTT
clone size: many
J gene: TRBJ1-1
V gene: TRBV28
D gene: NA

CDR3 protein: CAISESRIIGDTNTGELFF
CDR3 DNA: TGTGCCATCAGTGAGTCGAGGATCATAGGGGACACGAACACCGGGGAGCTGTTTTTT
clone size: NA
J gene: TRBJ2-2
V gene: TRBV10-3
D gene: NA

CDR3 protein: CASRRPAVTMGYTF
CDR3 DNA: TGTGCCAGCAGGCGGCCAGCGGTGACTATGGGCTACACCTTC
clone size: many
J gene: TRBJ1-2
V gene: TRBV6-1
D gene: NA

CDR3 protein: CASSLGGQGTLETQYF
CDR3 DNA: TGTGCCAGCAGCTTAGGAGGACAGGGCACTCTCGAGACCCAGTACTTC
clone size: many
J gene: TRBJ2-5
V gene: TRBV7-3
D gene: TRBD1

CDR3 protein: CASRRTGIGTEAFF
CDR3 DNA: TGTGCCAGCAGACGGACAGGCATAGGCACTGAAGCTTTCTTT
clone size: many
J gene: TRBJ1-1
V gene: TRBV2
D gene: TRBD1

CDR3 protein: CASSATTTGGGEAFF
CDR3 DNA: TGTGCCAGCAGCGCTACAACAACAGGGGGCGGTGAAGCTTTCTTT
clone size: NA
J gene: TRBJ1-1
V gene: TRBV5-4
D gene: TRBD1

CDR3 protein: CASSSLSRGSYNEQFF
CDR3 DNA: TGTGCCAGCAGTTCTTTGAGCAGGGGCTCCTACAATGAGCAGTTCTTC
clone size: few
J gene: TRBJ2-1
V gene: TRBV6-5
D gene: NA

CDR3 protein: CAWNRGPGELFF
CDR3 DNA: TGTGCCTGGAACAGGGGCCCCGGGGAGCTGTTTTTT
clone size: many
J gene: TRBJ2-2
V gene: TRBV30
D gene: TRBD1

CDR3 protein: CASSTTTGREKLFF
CDR3 DNA: TGTGCCAGCAGCACGACCACAGGCAGGGAAAAACTGTTTTTT
clone size: NA
J gene: TRBJ1-4
V gene: TRBV4-1
D gene: NA

CDR3 protein: CAWSVTQGNGYTF
CDR3 DNA: TGTGCCTGGAGTGTAACTCAGGGGAATGGCTACACCTTC
clone size: few
J gene: TRBJ1-2
V gene: TRBV30
D gene: NA

CDR3 protein: CASSQVTTSYEQYF
CDR3 DNA: TGTGCCAGCAGCCAAGTCACTACCTCCTACGAGCAGTACTTC
clone size: NA
J gene: TRBJ2-7
V gene: TRBV3-1
D gene: NA

CDR3 protein: CASSLESYNEQFF
CDR3 DNA: TGTGCCAGCAGCCTAGAGTCCTACAATGAGCAGTTCTTC
clone size: few
J gene: TRBJ2-1
V gene: TRBV6-1
D gene: NA

CDR3 protein: CASSKDSGDTQYF
CDR3 DNA: TGTGCCAGCAGCAAAGATTCGGGGGATACGCAGTATTTT
clone size: NA
J gene: TRBJ2-3
V gene: TRBV11-3
D gene: NA

CDR3 protein: CASSQDSPYEQYF
CDR3 DNA: TGTGCCAGCAGTCAGGACAGCCCCTACGAGCAGTACTTC
clone size: many
J gene: TRBJ2-7
V gene: TRBV28
D gene: NA

CDR3 protein: CASRAGHSSTEAFF
CDR3 DNA: TGTGCCAGCAGGGCCGGTCACTCTAGCACTGAAGCTTTCTTT
clone size: many
J gene: TRBJ1-1
V gene: TRBV28
D gene: NA

CDR3 protein: CSATIGGVVAYNEQFF
CDR3 DNA: TGCAGTGCCACAATAGGGGGGGTCGTCGCCTACAATGAGCAGTTCTTC
clone size: few
J gene: TRBJ2-1
V gene: TRBV20-1
D gene: NA

CDR3 protein: CASSGTGSYEQYF
CDR3 DNA: TGTGCCAGCAGCGGAACAGGGTCCTACGAGCAGTACTTC
clone size: many
J gene: TRBJ2-7
V gene: TRBV9
D gene: NA

CDR3 protein: CSAREPAGNTIYF
CDR3 DNA: TGCAGTGCTAGAGAGCCCGCTGGAAACACCATATATTTT
clone size: NA
J gene: TRBJ1-3
V gene: TRBV20-1
D gene: NA

CDR3 protein: CASSVDPGQNYGYTF
CDR3 DNA: TGTGCCAGCAGTGTCGACCCGGGACAGAACTATGGCTACACCTTC
clone size: many
J gene: TRBJ1-2
V gene: TRBV6-1
D gene: TRBD1

CDR3 protein: CASSLRTGLLFF
CDR3 DNA: TGCGCCAGCAGCCTACGGACAGGGCTGCTGTTTTTT
clone size: few
J gene: TRBJ2-2
V gene: TRBV5-1
D gene: TRBD1

CDR3 protein: CASSGTSGTFQYF
CDR3 DNA: TGTGCCAGCAGCGGGACTAGCGGGACCTTTCAGTACTTC
clone size: many
J gene: TRBJ2-4
V gene: TRBV6-1
D gene: TRBD2

CDR3 protein: CASSRRPTSSYEQYF
CDR3 DNA: TGTGCCAGCAGCCGTAGGCCCACTTCCTCCTACGAGCAGTACTTC
clone size: few
J gene: TRBJ2-7
V gene: TRBV5-5
D gene: NA

CDR3 protein: CATRTGGSSNQPQHF
CDR3 DNA: TGTGCCACCAGGACAGGGGGATCTAGCAATCAGCCCCAGCATTTT
clone size: many
J gene: TRBJ1-5
V gene: TRBV2
D gene: TRBD1